Sequencing of this TCR beta chain was carried out in a study of blood T cell repertoires in COVID-19. Study summary: COVID-19 samples, acute and convalescent, were from the United States, Italy and Spain. Sources were T cells, B-cell-depleted T cells, or PBMCs; the material itself was cDNA or gDNA.

This clone was recorded once. Under the authors' procedure: Estimation of nucleated cell counts was performed using reference gene primer amplification. Repertoires were generated with immunoSEQ multiplex PCR, while TCRdb's copy carries only in-frame clones and drops some. From that table come the V and J calls and clone size; the DNA was used to work out D and trimming. The table includes 200,000 or so clones, 88% detected once. The TCR originated in a man between 65 and 79 years old with active or convalescent COVID-19. The sequencing input was peripheral blood.

CDR3 loop: CASSLGGSSGEKLFF. CDR3 DNA sequence: TGTGCCAGCAGCTTAGGAGGCTCCTCCGGGGAAAAACTGTTTTTT. The gene calls are TRBV7-2 and TRBJ1-4; D is unclear. Germline V gene data show CDR1 as SGHTA and CDR2 as FQGNSA. Trimming pared 1 base from V and 8 bases from J, leaving 14 bases between. The CDR3 spans 15 residues. Filled out from reference TRBV7-2 and TRBJ1-4, the complete variable domain reads GAGVSQSPSNKVTEKGKDVELRCDPISGHTALYWYRQSLGQGLEFLIYFQGNSAPDKSGLPSDRFSAERTGGSVSTLTIQRTQQEDSAVYLCASSLGGSSGEKLFFGSGTQLSVL.